These T cell receptor beta chains were read from a single sample in a study of pediatric ulcerative colitis. Sequencing used immunoSEQ multiplex PCR; TCRdb keeps in-frame clones, though not all of them. This sample carries 55,000 to 75,000 clones, about 90% of them seen once, and the ten largest clones take around 3.5%. Input material: blood. These receptors originate from a boy aged 10-17 years with severe ulcerative colitis. CDR3s include the opening cysteine and the closing phenylalanine or tryptophan. A D gene is named only where the DNA matches it firmly. Size values are once, few and many counts, or a class for expanded clones, and some rows have none.

D | size | J | V | DNA | CDR3
TRBD2 | - | TRBJ2-5 | TRBV6-1 | TGTGCCAGCAGTGCCCAACTAGCGGGTGGGGGCGAGACCCAGTACTTC | CASSAQLAGGGETQYF
- | few | TRBJ1-2 | TRBV11-2 | TGTGCCAGCAGCTCAGACGCCGGGCACTATGGCTACACCTTC | CASSSDAGHYGYTF
- | - | TRBJ1-1 | TRBV5-5 | TGTGCCAGCAGCTTGGACAGCTATATGAACACTGAAGCTTTCTTT | CASSLDSYMNTEAFF
- | once | TRBJ2-7 | TRBV11-2 | TGTGCCAGCAGCTTCATCGAGCTCGAGCAGTACTTC | CASSFIELEQYF
- | few | TRBJ1-1 | TRBV19 | TGTGCCAGTAGTATAAGCCAGGCGAACACTGAAGCTTTCTTT | CASSISQANTEAFF
- | - | TRBJ2-4 | TRBV28 | TGTGCCAGCAGCAGGGAGGTAGACATTCAGTACTTC | CASSREVDIQYF
- | - | TRBJ2-7 | TRBV7-2 | TGTGCCAGCAGCCCTCGGACTTCGACCTACGAGCAGTACTTC | CASSPRTSTYEQYF
- | - | TRBJ1-5 | TRBV30 | TGTGCCTGGAGTGTACAGGCCCAGCCCCAGCATTTT | CAWSVQAQPQHF
- | - | TRBJ2-7 | TRBV29-1 | TGCAGCGTTGAAGATGGATTGGGGGCTAGCGCCTCCTACGAGCAGTACTTC | CSVEDGLGASASYEQYF
- | - | TRBJ2-1 | TRBV19 | TGTGCCAGTAACGGGGATGGGGTGTACAATGAGCAGTTCTTC | CASNGDGVYNEQFF
- | - | TRBJ2-1 | TRBV27 | TGTGCCAGCAGTGGCTGGGGCCCCTACAATGAGCAGTTCTTC | CASSGWGPYNEQFF
TRBD2 | - | TRBJ2-1 | TRBV5-1 | TGCGCCAGCAGCTTTAGCGGGAGTCTTCACAATGAGCAGTTCTTC | CASSFSGSLHNEQFF
- | - | TRBJ1-5 | TRBV19 | TGTGCCAGTAGTATCGGGTACGCCCGTAGCAATCAGCCCCAGCATTTT | CASSIGYARSNQPQHF
TRBD2 | once | TRBJ2-3 | TRBV7-9 | TGTGCCAGCAGCTTAGTTACTGATATTAGCGGGAGGGCTCCAGATACGCAGTATTTT | CASSLVTDISGRAPDTQYF
TRBD2 | - | TRBJ2-3 | TRBV7-6 | TGTGCCAGCAGCCTCATCGGACTAGCGACAGATACGCAGTATTTT | CASSLIGLATDTQYF
TRBD1 | - | TRBJ1-4 | TRBV10-2 | TGCGCCAGCTTTAAGGACAGGAGTAATGAAAAACTGTTTTTT | CASFKDRSNEKLFF
TRBD1 | - | TRBJ1-1 | TRBV6-5 | TGTGCCAGCAGTTACGGGACAGGTATTCCAACCGGGGCTTTCTTT | CASSYGTGIPTGAFF
- | - | TRBJ1-1 | TRBV4-2 | TGTGCCAGCAGCCAAACATCGGGGGGGGCTTTCTTT | CASSQTSGGAFF
TRBD2 | - | TRBJ2-7 | TRBV30 | TGTGCCTGGTCCCCCGGGACTAGCTACGAGCAGTACTTC | CAWSPGTSYEQYF
- | once | TRBJ1-1 | TRBV7-6 | TGTGCCAGCAGCTTATGGCAGACCAATTATAAGGACACTGAAGCTTTCTTT | CASSLWQTNYKDTEAFF
TRBD1 | few | TRBJ1-1 | TRBV19 | TGTGCCAGTAGTATAATAACAGGGGGCACTGAAGCTTTCTTT | CASSIITGGTEAFF
TRBD2 | - | TRBJ2-1 | TRBV2 | TGTGCCAGCAGTGAAGGGGTGGGACTAGATCTTCAGGTCTTC | CASSEGVGLDLQVF
- | - | TRBJ2-1 | TRBV6-4 | TGTGCCAGCAGTGAGGGCTTCGAGTCCTACAATGAGCAGTTCTTC | CASSEGFESYNEQFF
- | - | TRBJ1-3 | TRBV10-3 | TGTGCCAACAGACCCGGGGGAGGAAACACCATATATTTT | CANRPGGGNTIYF
- | - | TRBJ2-5 | TRBV14 | TGTGCCAGCAGCCAAGGCTTTTGGGAGACCCAGTACTTC | CASSQGFWETQYF
TRBD1 | - | TRBJ1-5 | TRBV4-2 | TGTGCCAGCAGCCAAGGAGGACAGGGCCTCAGTCAGCCCCAGCATTTT | CASSQGGQGLSQPQHF
- | once | TRBJ2-1 | TRBV5-4 | TGTGCCAGCAGCTTGGGAGGGCCGGTCTCCCTCTACAATGAGCAGTTCTTC | CASSLGGPVSLYNEQFF
- | - | TRBJ2-2 | TRBV7-9 | TGTGCCAGCAGCCAGCAGGAAGGCGCCGGGGAGCTGTTTTTT | CASSQQEGAGELFF
- | - | TRBJ1-3 | TRBV5-6 | TGTGCCAGCAGCTTGGCCCAGGGACTCGGAAACACCATATATTTT | CASSLAQGLGNTIYF